Detailed here is one T cell receptor (beta chain). Its antigen remains unknown. Construction of TCR beta libraries relied on iRepertoire HTBI primers and on Arm-PCR targeting CDR3 regions. TCRdb fed the multiplex PCR reads into MiXCR, producing one record per CDR3 protein. The table records hundreds of thousands of distinct CDR3 sequences, 20% of them present only once. The record originates from a study of regulatory T cells in long-lasting Graves disease. Study results and caveats: Lower TCR diversity was seen in persistent Graves' patients than in newly diagnosed ones.

The germline CDR1 and CDR2 sequences are MNHEY and SVGAGI. Trimming removed 0 bases from V and 5 bases from J, with 7 bases in between. This CDR3 is 13 amino acids long. Time point given: persistent/refractory GD, antithyroid drugs over 5 years with positive TRAb. RNA extracted from PBMCs served as the sequencing template. Sequencing used peripheral blood mononuclear cells (PBMCs), obtained when the disease was refractory, from a patient treated with antithyroid drugs. The rearrangement joins TRBV6-5 to TRBJ1-1, with D hard to call. This receptor was taken from a female donor with Graves disease. The CDR3 sequence is CASSYSRPTEAFF. The CDR3 region has the DNA TGTGCCAGCAGTTACTCGAGACCGACTGAAGCTTTCTTT.